Listed below are T cell receptor beta chains from one sample, sequenced in a study of T cells expressing NK-cell markers. Each CDR3 protein gets one entry in TCRdb, which reprocessed the 5' RACE reads and gives no DNA. The sample has some 450,000 distinct CDR3 sequences, and its top ten clones hold less than 7.5%. The sample consisted of blood T cells: a sorted CD56 or NKG2C T cell subset, CD4+ or CD8+ T cells, or bulk PBMC T cells (not recorded which). These receptors came from a woman aged 18 to 75 in good health. Each CDR3 is given with its conserved first and last residue.

j_call cdr3_length v_call cdr3_aa
TRBJ2-7 14 TRBV28 CASSLPGTNYEQYF
TRBJ1-1 15 TRBV6-1 CASSPRGLGGTEAFF
TRBJ2-7 15 TRBV4-3 CASSQGTGPSYEQYF
TRBJ1-6 12 TRBV20-1 CSARGNTGDFHF
TRBJ2-3 16 TRBV15 CATTLGSGGSTDTQYF
TRBJ1-5 15 TRBV5-1 CAGDRQAISNQPQHF
TRBJ2-2 15 TRBV7-9 CASSPSSSNTGELFF
TRBJ2-7 13 TRBV3-1 CASSQGQAYEQYF
TRBJ1-2 15 TRBV5-4 CASSPGTTTFYGYTF
TRBJ1-6 15 TRBV5-4 CASSLKGKGNSPLHF
TRBJ2-1 15 TRBV12-3/TRBV12-4 CASSLSGVPYNEQFF
TRBJ2-7 15 TRBV10-3 CAISESQGLAYEQYF
TRBJ2-3 15 TRBV7-6 CASSLQPEVTDTQYF
TRBJ1-1 14 TRBV7-2 CASSSGTGGTEAFF
TRBJ1-2 12 TRBV5-1 CASGQGDYGYTF
TRBJ2-3 15 TRBV9 CASSPFVTHTDTQYF
TRBJ2-2 15 TRBV3-1 CASSPREPYTGELFF
TRBJ2-1 15 TRBV19 CASKGGETGAREQFF
TRBJ1-2 17 TRBV12-3/TRBV12-4 CASNSLKGHRGSYGYTF
TRBJ2-4 14 TRBV12-3/TRBV12-4 CASSNGGAKNIQYF
TRBJ2-5 12 TRBV5-1 CASTPGGETQYF
TRBJ2-1 17 TRBV4-3 CASSQDLGARPYNEQFF
TRBJ2-3 18 TRBV11-1 CASSSRTSGGLLTDTQYF
TRBJ1-6 13 TRBV12-3/TRBV12-4 CASSDRENSPLHF
TRBJ2-4 15 TRBV4-1 CASSQDPGLKNIQYF
TRBJ1-1 17 TRBV20-1 CSAQSGTGVVWNTEAFF
TRBJ1-5 13 TRBV29-1 CSVRLQGDQPQHF
TRBJ1-1 15 TRBV7-9 CASRLPGAKNTEAFF
TRBJ2-1 15 TRBV7-9 CASSRGGTSYNEQFF
TRBJ2-3 16 TRBV5-4 CASSLGTLSTTDTQYF
TRBJ2-3 13 TRBV5-1 CASSSLMGDTQYF
TRBJ2-3 16 TRBV9 CASSTYGERGRDTQYF
TRBJ2-7 17 TRBV20-1 CSASRGTSGTRTYEQYF
TRBJ1-1 13 TRBV20-1 CSASRDTNTEAFF
TRBJ2-2 16 TRBV7-2 CASSFLRDRATGELFF
TRBJ2-1 19 TRBV20-1 CSARSIELAVGVLDNEQFF
TRBJ1-3 14 TRBV20-1 CSAPGPLSGNTIYF
TRBJ2-3 13 TRBV29-1 CSVDPGGTDTQYF
TRBJ2-5 14 TRBV4-3 CASSQDGSVGTQYF
TRBJ2-5 13 TRBV12-3/TRBV12-4 CASSLAIEETQYF
TRBJ1-5 13 TRBV9 CASSVGVGKPQHF
TRBJ1-1 14 TRBV4-3 CASSQERGAYEAFF
TRBJ1-1 14 TRBV6-1 CASSTRVMNTEAFF
TRBJ2-2 15 TRBV7-2 CASSAQTGGTGELFF
TRBJ1-1 13 TRBV5-1 CASSLDLNTEAFF
TRBJ2-5 13 TRBV11-2 CATGLFVEETQYF
TRBJ2-7 16 TRBV7-9 CASSSNPGTSSYEQYF
TRBJ2-7 12 TRBV5-1 CASSHSGGEQYF
TRBJ1-2 11 TRBV29-1 CSAWTDYGYTF